This TCR beta chain came from a study of identical twins. TCRdb recomputed calls from the 5' RACE reads with MiXCR, one row per CDR3 protein. Among 700,000 or so distinct CDR3 sequences listed, about 20% were seen once. The CDR3 contains 14 residues. Trimming pared 2 bases from V and 6 bases from J, leaving 14 bases between. The germline V gene has CDR1 MNHEY and CDR2 SMNVEV (reference sequence). These same records also appear under a second study, on T cells expressing NK-cell markers.

The chain recombines TRBV27 with TRBJ2-7; D is unresolved. This receptor was obtained from a woman aged 18-29 years in good health. Sequences were obtained from PBMCs. The CDR3 protein is CASSLGQTASEQYF. CDR3 coding DNA: TGTGCCAGCAGTTTAGGGCAAACCGCTAGCGAGCAGTACTTC.